A single sample is the source of the 15 T cell receptor beta chains below, sequenced in a study of T cell repertoires in cytomegalovirus infection. TCRdb analysed the reads with MiXCR anew, one entry per CDR3 protein. The sample has approximately 500,000 distinct CDR3 sequences; 15% to 20% are singletons. Sequenced: CD8+ T cells from PBMCs. These receptors all come from a human donor in good health (CMV status not recorded). Some clones in this sample may be carry-over from other donors' samples.

This clonotype was observed many times. V usage is TRBV4-1 and J usage is TRBJ2-7, with D possibly being TRBD2 (6 bases). This CDR3 spans 16 amino acids. Per germline, CDR1 MGHRA and CDR2 YSYEKL. V was cut by 0 bases and J by 4 bases, with 16 bases left in between. CDR3 nucleotides: TGCGCCAGCAGCCAAGATTTAGGGGACTGGGGTTACGAGCAGTACTTC. As protein: CASSQDLGDWGYEQYF.

This clonotype was counted between two and nine times. The DNA for the CDR3 is TGCGCCAGCAGCCAGGGTAACAATGAGCAGTTCTTC. As protein: CASSQGNNEQFF. The gene calls are TRBV4-1 and TRBJ2-1, with D unclear. CDR3 size: 12 residues. The V end was cut by 3 bases, the J end by 5 bases, with 5 bases between. Germline V gene data show CDR1 as MGHRA and CDR2 as YSYEKL.

There are many counts of this clonotype. V and J are TRBV7-6 and TRBJ2-1; D might be TRBD2 (6 bases). The CDR3 is 16 amino acids. V shed 7 bases and J shed 3 bases, with 19 bases lying between them. CDR1 is SGHVS, CDR2 FNYEAQ, per germline. CDR3 bases: TGTGCCAGCACCCCCTCGTTGGGACTTTACTACAATGAGCAGTTCTTC. Amino acids: CASTPSLGLYYNEQFF.

The gene calls are TRBV27 and TRBJ2-3; D possibly matches TRBD1 or TRBD2 (6 bases each). With 4 bases removed from V and 4 bases from J, the gap between germline ends came to 9 bases. The CDR3 runs to 13 residues. Germline V CDR1 and CDR2: MNHEY, SMNVEV (reference sequence). As DNA, the CDR3 is TGTGCCAGCAGTTCGGGGGCCCCAGATACGCAGTATTTT. This encodes CASSSGAPDTQYF.

Many counts were recorded for this clonotype. This rearrangement joins TRBV7-6 to TRBJ2-1, with 9 bases fitting TRBD1. Germline values: CDR1 SGHVS, CDR2 FNYEAQ. Trimming at V came to 2 bases and at J to 3 bases, leaving 8 bases not matched to a gene. The CDR3 has 17 residues. CDR3 loop: CASSLLDGDRVYNEQFF. CDR3 in DNA: TGTGCCAGCAGCTTACTAGACGGGGACAGGGTCTACAATGAGCAGTTCTTC.

The chain couples TRBV13 to TRBJ1-1; the D gene is possibly TRBD1 (6 bases). Trimming removed 3 bases at V and 1 base at J, with 12 bases between. From germline, CDR1 is PRHDT and CDR2 FYEKMQ (reference sequence). The CDR3 runs to 15 residues. CDR3 loop: CASSLGWGQNTEAFF. The CDR3 DNA sequence: TGTGCCAGCAGCTTGGGATGGGGACAGAACACTGAAGCTTTCTTT.

This clonotype was counted ten times or more. V gene TRBV7-6 combines with J gene TRBJ1-2, with D possibly matching TRBD1 (6 bases). CDR1 SGHVS and CDR2 FNYEAQ come from the germline V gene. With 4 bases removed from V and 2 bases from J, the gap between germline ends came to 14 bases. This CDR3 is built from 15 residues. CDR3 DNA sequence: TGTGCCAGCAGCTACGGTGGGGGGGCGAACTATGGCTACACCTTC. As protein: CASSYGGGANYGYTF.

This clonotype was detected many times. The chain combines TRBV7-8 with TRBJ2-7; 10 nucleotides align to TRBD1. V lost 3 bases, J lost 3 bases, and 5 bases stayed unmatched. The length of the CDR3 is 15 residues. Germline values: CDR1 SGHVS, CDR2 FQNEAQ. The DNA for the CDR3 is TGTGCCAGCAGCTTTCCCGGGACAGGGGTCTACGAGCAGTACTTC. As protein: CASSFPGTGVYEQYF. The whole variable domain, filled in from reference TRBV7-8 and TRBJ2-7, reads GAGVSQSPRYKVAKRGQDVALRCDPISGHVSLFWYQQALGQGPEFLTYFQNEAQLDKSGLPSDRFFAERPEGSVSTLKIQRTQQEDSAVYLCASSFPGTGVYEQYFGPGTRLTVT.

There are a few counts of this clonotype. The V call is TRBV7-9, the J call TRBJ1-2; a weak D match, TRBD1 (5 bases). The CDR3 is made up of 16 amino acids. V was clipped by 5 bases and J by 0 bases, with 16 bases between them. Per the germline V gene, CDR1 is SEHNR and CDR2 is FQNEAQ (reference sequence). The CDR3 here is CASSAPQGGPNYGYTF. The CDR3, as DNA: TGTGCCAGCAGCGCCCCTCAGGGTGGCCCTAACTATGGCTACACCTTC.

This clonotype was seen ten or more times. The chain uses TRBV28 and TRBJ2-2; 13 bases fit TRBD2. Germline CDR1 MDHEN, CDR2 SYDVKM. The CDR3 loop spans 16 amino acids. Germline trimming cut 6 bases from V and 7 bases from J; bases unmatched to any gene: 8. This CDR3 is CASSRRTSGSGGELFF. The DNA for the CDR3 is TGTGCCAGCAGCCGCAGGACTAGCGGGAGTGGCGGGGAGCTGTTTTTT.

The V and J genes are TRBV19 and TRBJ2-1, with a possible D match to TRBD2 (6 bases). The germline V and J ends were trimmed by 5 bases and 10 bases, with 27 bases remaining between them. Looked up from germline, CDR1 is LNHDA and CDR2 is SQIVND (reference sequence). This CDR3 has 17 amino acids. Written as DNA, the CDR3 is TGTGCCAGTAGTGACACTCCCGGGAGTTATATCATAAGGGAGCAGTTCTTC. Its protein is CASSDTPGSYIIREQFF. Full variable domain (missing parts from reference TRBV19 and TRBJ2-1): DGGITQSPKYLFRKEGQNVTLSCEQNLNHDAMYWYRQDPGQGLRLIYYSQIVNDFQKGDIAEGYSVSREKKESFPLTVTSAQKNPTAFYLCASSDTPGSYIIREQFFGPGTRLTVL.

Many counts were recorded for this clonotype. The chain carries TRBV27 and TRBJ2-3; TRBD2 agrees at 8 bases. The CDR3 runs 16 residues. Germline V gives CDR1 MNHEY, CDR2 SMNVEV (reference sequence). The ends lost 5 bases at V and 4 bases at J; junction bases unmatched: 11. This chain's CDR3 is CASSPGAGEFADTQYF. CDR3 bases: TGTGCCAGCAGTCCAGGAGCGGGAGAATTTGCAGATACGCAGTATTTT.

This clonotype was seen a handful of times. The gene calls are TRBV15 and TRBJ2-7; 7 bases align to TRBD1. CDR3 length equals 14 residues. Germline CDR1 reads LNHNV; CDR2 reads YYDKDF (reference sequence). V lost 0 bases and J lost 6; bases outside the gene matches: 5. The CDR3 coding sequence is TGTGCCACCAGCAGAGATCGAGGGGGCGGCGAGCAGTACTTC. It yields the protein CATSRDRGGGEQYF.

A note on this clonotype: Compared with germline, one end of the junction differs, possibly owing to a read error. The chain combines TRBV27 with TRBJ1-1, with 10 bases fitting TRBD1. Germline CDR1 and CDR2: MNHEY and SMNVEV (reference sequence). The length of the CDR3 is 15 residues. The CDR3 DNA reads TGTGCCAGCAGTCCTCTGGGACAGGGGAACACTGAAGCTGTCTTT. Its protein is CASSPLGQGNTEAVF.

V usage is TRBV5-5 and J usage is TRBJ1-1; D unclear. V was shortened by 6 bases and J by 4 bases, with 13 bases between the two germline ends. The CDR3 has 13 amino acids. Per the germline V gene, CDR1 is SGHKS and CDR2 is YYEKEE (reference sequence). CDR3 in DNA: TGTGCCAGCAACCCCCCGGGTAGCACTGAAGCTTTCTTT. Its translation: CASNPPGSTEAFF.